This entry lists 16 T cell receptor beta chains sequenced from one sample in a study of human T cells and chemical hapten exposure (dated by TCRdb to the early 2020s). The library was prepared using RACE. These reads were obtained on a NextSeq 500. In TCRdb, the public reads were trimmed at Q25 with fastp and aligned with MiXCR, with productive beta chains retained. Entries are consolidated by CDR3 protein sequence, retaining the most common genes and DNA. In all, the sample holds 150,000 to 200,000 distinct CDR3 sequences, and roughly 15% of those were seen once. 1.7% of the sample lies in the top ten. The time point label for this specimen denotes: patch test 1, 2 weeks after DPC sensitization. The meaning of the sample's treatment or condition label: therapeutic diphenylcyclopropenone sensitization with weekly scalp DPC. The sample consisted of whole blood, taken in connection with sensitization to the hapten diphenylcyclopropenone (DPC). These receptors were collected from a woman in her thirties with alopecia areata. Some clones in this sample may be carry-over from other donors' samples.

The gene calls are TRBV6-5 and TRBJ1-3, with D perhaps TRBD1 (5 bases). Trimming left V 0 bases short and J 4 bases short, with 10 bases between. This CDR3 has 15 residues. Germline-derived CDR1 and CDR2 are MNHEY and SVGAGI. This chain's CDR3 is CASSYSFGAGNTIYF. CDR3 sequence (DNA): TGTGCCAGCAGTTACTCGTTCGGGGCCGGAAACACCATATATTTT.

The chain is built from TRBV11-3 and TRBJ1-1; TRBD1 is a possible D gene (6 bases). The V end lost 4 bases, the J end lost 8 bases, and 14 bases lay between the germline ends. Germline CDR1 and CDR2: SGHNT and YENEEA. The CDR3 length is 13 residues. The CDR3 loop is CASSSPDRFEAFF. CDR3 bases: TGTGCCAGCAGCTCACCAGACAGGTTCGAAGCTTTCTTT.

J is TRBJ2-1 and V is TRBV11-2; tentatively, D is TRBD2 (6 bases). The CDR3 consists of 15 residues. The germline V gene encodes CDR1 SGHAT and CDR2 FQNNGV. The germline V and J ends were trimmed by 6 bases and 0 bases, with 12 bases remaining between them. The chain's CDR3 is CASRVGGSSYNEQFF. The DNA for the CDR3 is TGTGCCAGCAGGGTTGGGGGGAGCTCCTACAATGAGCAGTTCTTC.

This clonotype showed up many times. The chain has TRBV7-7 and TRBJ2-7; either TRBD1 or TRBD2 may fit D (6 bases each). Germline V gene data show CDR1 as SSHAT and CDR2 as FNYEAQ (reference sequence). The V and J ends lost 3 bases and 5 bases respectively, with 14 bases between them. The length of the CDR3 is 14 residues. This chain's CDR3 is CASSLEGHPDEQYF. For the CDR3, the DNA is TGTGCCAGCAGCTTGGAGGGACACCCAGACGAGCAGTACTTC.

This clonotype came up a few times. The chain combines TRBV10-3 with TRBJ2-4, with D tentatively TRBD1 (5 bases). Germline CDR1 ENHRY, CDR2 SYGVKD. This CDR3 is 15 amino acids long. V was cut by 5 bases and J by 0 bases, with 11 bases left in between. CDR3 coding DNA: TGTGCCATCAGTCATTCGGACATAGCCAAAAACATTCAGTACTTC. Its protein is CAISHSDIAKNIQYF.

This clonotype showed up just a few times. The rearrangement joins TRBV12-5 to TRBJ1-3, with D possibly being TRBD1 (5 bases). V gave up 1 base and J gave up 0 bases, with 10 bases separating them. CDR3 length: 16 amino acids. CDR1 is LGHNT and CDR2 is FRNRAP in the germline V gene. The CDR3 DNA is TGTGCTAGTGGTTTGGGGGGACGGAGCTCTGGAAACACCATATATTTT. Its translation is CASGLGGRSSGNTIYF. The complete variable domain, with remaining parts taken from reference TRBV12-5 and TRBJ1-3, reads DARVTQTPRHKVTEMGQEVTMRCQPILGHNTVFWYRQTMMQGLELLAYFRNRAPLDDSGMPKDRFSAEMPDATLATLKIQPSEPRDSAVYFCASGLGGRSSGNTIYFGEGSWLTVV.

CDR3 nucleotide sequence: TGTGCCAGCAGCCAAGATATCCTCGAGAGAGGCGGCTACACCTTC. Its translation is CASSQDILERGGYTF. The chain carries TRBV4-2 and TRBJ1-2; D gene uncertain. The CDR3 consists of 15 residues. The V end lost 0 bases, the J end lost 8 bases, and 16 bases lay between the germline ends. Germline CDR1 reads LGHNA; CDR2 reads YNFKEQ.

This clonotype was detected only a few times. This chain links TRBV18 with TRBJ1-5; TRBD1 might be the D (5 bases). Trimming took 6 bases from V and 7 from J, leaving 16 bases between them. CDR1 and CDR2 from the germline V gene are KGHSH and LQKENI. This CDR3 has 14 residues. CDR3 DNA: TGTGCCAGCTCCGGGGCGGCAGGGCAACAGCCCCAGCATTTT. Translating gives CASSGAAGQQPQHF. Variable domain in full (rest from reference TRBV18 and TRBJ1-5): NAGVMQNPRHLVRRRGQEARLRCSPMKGHSHVYWYRQLPEEGLKFMVYLQKENIIDESGMPKERFSAEFPKEGPSILRIQQVVRGDSAAYFCASSGAAGQQPQHFGDGTRLSIL.

The chain couples TRBV28 to TRBJ2-3; D is uncertain. This CDR3 is built from 13 residues. V was trimmed by 7 bases and J by 2 bases, leaving 10 bases between them. The germline V gene has CDR1 MDHEN and CDR2 SYDVKM. The CDR3 here is CASKVATTDTQYF. For the CDR3, the DNA is TGTGCCAGCAAAGTGGCCACCACAGATACGCAGTATTTT.

This clonotype was seen only a few times. The chain combines TRBV28 with TRBJ1-5; 7 positions match TRBD1. The junction had 9 bases not matched to a gene; V was cut back by 6 bases and J by 7 bases. Germline V gene lookup returns CDR1 MDHEN and CDR2 SYDVKM. This CDR3 spans 14 amino acids. DNA for the CDR3: TGTGCCAGCAGAAAACAGGGGTTGAGGCAGCCCCAGCATTTT. This encodes CASRKQGLRQPQHF.

This clonotype appeared a few times. The V and J genes are TRBV18 and TRBJ1-2; 8 nucleotides agree with TRBD1. CDR1 KGHSH and CDR2 LQKENI come from the germline V gene. Trimming took 3 bases from V and 3 from J; bases not matched to a gene: 3. The CDR3 spans 14 residues. The chain's CDR3 is CASSPGQGYYGYTF. The CDR3 DNA is TGTGCCAGCTCACCCGGACAGGGCTACTATGGCTACACCTTC.

This clonotype was counted a few times. This rearrangement joins TRBV18 to TRBJ2-4; 7 bases are a match to TRBD1. Germline V gene sequence: CDR1 KGHSH, CDR2 LQKENI. CDR3 length: 18 amino acids. Trimming took 2 bases from V and 0 from J; bases not matched to a gene: 10. Here the CDR3 reads CASSPGLRQGLAKNIQYF. CDR3 bases: TGTGCCAGCTCACCAGGTCTAAGACAGGGCCTAGCCAAAAACATTCAGTACTTC.

The rearrangement joins TRBV2 to TRBJ1-4; D gene unclear. Germline V gene data show CDR1 as SNHLY and CDR2 as FYNNEI. The V gene lost 8 bases and the J gene lost 7 bases, with 11 bases spanning the gap. This CDR3 comprises 12 residues. In DNA form, the CDR3 reads TGTGCCAGCCAGAGTTTTGGTGAAAAACTGTTTTTT. This sequence encodes CASQSFGEKLFF.

The chain links TRBV6-6 to TRBJ1-4; D ambiguous. The V gene's germline CDR1 is MNHNY and CDR2 SVGAGI (reference sequence). V was clipped by 4 bases and J by 5 bases, with 23 bases between them. This CDR3 is 18 amino acids long. CDR3: CASSLAMGQSRLNEKLFF. In DNA, the CDR3 is TGTGCCAGCAGTTTGGCTATGGGCCAATCTCGCCTCAATGAAAAACTGTTTTTT.

This clonotype was picked up many times. The rearrangement joins TRBV6-2 or TRBV6-3 to TRBJ1-1, with D perhaps TRBD1 (5 bases). Germline V gives CDR1 MNHEY, CDR2 SVGEGT. The CDR3 covers 12 residues. Trimming stripped 2 bases from V and 7 bases from J, with 8 bases between. CDR3: CASSYAGGEAFF. The CDR3 DNA follows: TGTGCCAGCAGTTACGCCGGGGGTGAAGCTTTCTTT.

This clonotype appeared many times. The V and J genes are TRBV7-9 and TRBJ2-1; D is perhaps TRBD1 (6 bases). The CDR3 is 15 residues long. The V end was cut by 6 bases, the J end by 4 bases, with 16 bases between. Germline CDR1 is SEHNR and CDR2 is FQNEAQ (reference sequence). CDR3 sequence (DNA): TGTGCCAGCAGTTTGCCAGGGGCCTCGTACAATGAGCAGTTCTTC. Translation: CASSLPGASYNEQFF.